The entry below describes one TCR beta chain. Its antigen is unidentified. The germline V gene has CDR1 MDHEN and CDR2 SYDVKM. The CDR3 contains 15 residues. The V and J ends lost 5 bases and 5 bases respectively, with 18 bases between them. The sample belongs to a study of T cell responses to AZD1222 COVID-19 vaccine. Libraries were prepared by immunoSEQ multiplex PCR; TCRdb keeps only in-frame clonotypes and omits some of them. Of 90,000 to 150,000 clones listed, about nine tenths are singletons. The study, taken as a whole, reports: Spike-wide coverage was observed for vaccine-associated CD4 TCRs, with dominant responses at 160-218 and 743-854. Among the donors, most were white British and more were female, and clonal diversity was possibly underestimated. It was only after the peak T cell response that any repertoires were sampled. Reports indicate that nearly half of spike-specific TCRs are directed at unmutated variant regions.

The chain combines TRBV28 with TRBJ2-5; maybe TRBD2 (7 bases). This specimen consisted of peripheral blood, obtained 28 days after the second AZD1222 dose. The receptor was isolated from an adult who received the AZD1222 COVID-19 vaccine. The CDR3 DNA sequence: TGTGCCAGCAGTATCCCCCCAGGGGAGGGTGAGACCCAGTACTTC. Amino acids: CASSIPPGEGETQYF.